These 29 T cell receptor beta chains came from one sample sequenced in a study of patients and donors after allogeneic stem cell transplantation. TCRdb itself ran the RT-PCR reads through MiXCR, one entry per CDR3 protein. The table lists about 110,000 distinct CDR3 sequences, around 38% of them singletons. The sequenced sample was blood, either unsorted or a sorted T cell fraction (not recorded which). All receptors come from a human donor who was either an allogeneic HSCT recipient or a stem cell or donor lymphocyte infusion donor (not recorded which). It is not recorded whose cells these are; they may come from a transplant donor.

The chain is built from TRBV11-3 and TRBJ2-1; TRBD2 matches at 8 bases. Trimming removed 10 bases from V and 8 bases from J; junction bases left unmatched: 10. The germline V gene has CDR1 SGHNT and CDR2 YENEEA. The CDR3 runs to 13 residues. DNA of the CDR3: TGTGCCACCGAGAAGCGGGAGAGCGATGAGCAGTTCTTC. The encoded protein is CATEKRESDEQFF.

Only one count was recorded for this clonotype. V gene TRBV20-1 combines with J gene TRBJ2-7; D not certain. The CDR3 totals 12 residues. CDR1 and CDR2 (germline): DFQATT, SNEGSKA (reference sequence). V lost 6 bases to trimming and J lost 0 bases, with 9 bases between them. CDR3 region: CSAGRSSYEQYF. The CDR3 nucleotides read TGCAGTGCAGGGCGCAGCTCCTACGAGCAGTACTTC.

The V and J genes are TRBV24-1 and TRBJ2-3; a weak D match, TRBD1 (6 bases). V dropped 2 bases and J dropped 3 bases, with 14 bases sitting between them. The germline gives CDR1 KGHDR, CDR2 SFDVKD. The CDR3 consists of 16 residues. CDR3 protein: CATSDSYRVGTDTQYF. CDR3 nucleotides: TGTGCCACCAGTGATTCCTACAGGGTTGGAACAGATACGCAGTATTTT.

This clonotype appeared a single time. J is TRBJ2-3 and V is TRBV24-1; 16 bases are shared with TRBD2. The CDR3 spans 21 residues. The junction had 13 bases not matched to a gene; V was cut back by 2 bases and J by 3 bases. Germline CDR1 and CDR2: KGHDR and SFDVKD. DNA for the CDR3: TGTGCCACCAGTGATTCGCCGGGACTAGCGGGAGGGCCTGTCGTGACAGATACGCAGTATTTT. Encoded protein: CATSDSPGLAGGPVVTDTQYF.

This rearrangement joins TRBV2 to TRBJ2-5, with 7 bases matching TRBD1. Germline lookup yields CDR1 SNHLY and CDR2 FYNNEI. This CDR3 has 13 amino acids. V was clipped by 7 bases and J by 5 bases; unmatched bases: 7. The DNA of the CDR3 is TGTGCCAGCAAGCGACAGGGTATGGAGACCCAGTACTTC. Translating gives CASKRQGMETQYF.

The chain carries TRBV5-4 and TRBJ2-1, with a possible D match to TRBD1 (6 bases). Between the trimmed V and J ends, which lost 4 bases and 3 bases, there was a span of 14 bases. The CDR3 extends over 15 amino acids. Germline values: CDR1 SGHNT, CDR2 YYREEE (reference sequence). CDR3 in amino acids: CASSPRGQNYNEQFF. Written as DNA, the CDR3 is TGTGCCAGCAGCCCGAGGGGACAAAACTACAATGAGCAGTTCTTC.

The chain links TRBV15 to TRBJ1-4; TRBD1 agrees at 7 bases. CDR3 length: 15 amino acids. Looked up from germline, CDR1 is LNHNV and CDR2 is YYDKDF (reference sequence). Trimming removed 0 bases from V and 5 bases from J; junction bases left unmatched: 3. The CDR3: CATSRDLRGNEKLFF. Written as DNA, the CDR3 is TGTGCCACCAGCAGAGATCTCAGGGGGAATGAAAAACTGTTTTTT. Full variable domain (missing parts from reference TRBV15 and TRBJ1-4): DAMVIQNPRYQVTQFGKPVTLSCSQTLNHNVMYWYQQKSSQAPKLLFHYYDKDFNNEADTPDNFQSRRPNTSFCFLDIRSPGLGDTAMYLCATSRDLRGNEKLFFGSGTQLSVL.

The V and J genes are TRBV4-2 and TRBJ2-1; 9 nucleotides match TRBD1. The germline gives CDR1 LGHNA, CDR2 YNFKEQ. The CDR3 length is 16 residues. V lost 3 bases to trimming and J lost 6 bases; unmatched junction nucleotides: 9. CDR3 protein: CASSQATGGSTNEQFF. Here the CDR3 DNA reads TGTGCCAGCAGCCAGGCGACAGGGGGAAGCACCAATGAGCAGTTCTTC.

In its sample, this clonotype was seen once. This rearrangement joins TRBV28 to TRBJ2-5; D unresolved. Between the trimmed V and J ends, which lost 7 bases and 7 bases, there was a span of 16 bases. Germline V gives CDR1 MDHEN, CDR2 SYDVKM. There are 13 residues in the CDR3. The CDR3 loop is CASNLGWKGTQYF. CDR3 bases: TGTGCCAGCAACTTGGGTTGGAAAGGGACCCAGTACTTC.

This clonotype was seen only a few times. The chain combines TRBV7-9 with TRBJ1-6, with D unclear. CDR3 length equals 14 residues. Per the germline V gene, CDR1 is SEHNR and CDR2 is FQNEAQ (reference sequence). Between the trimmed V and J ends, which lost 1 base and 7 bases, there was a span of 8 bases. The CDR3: CASSLEQSNSPLHF. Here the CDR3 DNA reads TGTGCCAGCAGCTTAGAACAGTCCAATTCACCCCTCCACTTT.

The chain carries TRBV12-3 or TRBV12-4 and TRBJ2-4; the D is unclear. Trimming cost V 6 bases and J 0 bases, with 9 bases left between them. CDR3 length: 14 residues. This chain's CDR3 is CASSPGRAKNIQYF. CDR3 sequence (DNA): TGTGCCAGCAGCCCCGGCCGAGCCAAAAACATTCAGTACTTC.

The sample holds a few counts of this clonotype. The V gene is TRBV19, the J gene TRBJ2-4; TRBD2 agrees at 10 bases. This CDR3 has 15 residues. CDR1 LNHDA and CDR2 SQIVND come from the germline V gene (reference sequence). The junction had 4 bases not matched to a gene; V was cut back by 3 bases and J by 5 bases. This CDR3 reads CASSIASGSQNIQYF. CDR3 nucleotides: TGTGCCAGTAGTATTGCTAGCGGGAGCCAAAACATTCAGTACTTC.

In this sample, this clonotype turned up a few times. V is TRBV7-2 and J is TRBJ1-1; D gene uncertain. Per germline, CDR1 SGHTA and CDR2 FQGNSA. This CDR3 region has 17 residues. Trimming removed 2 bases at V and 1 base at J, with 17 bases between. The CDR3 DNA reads TGTGCCAGCAGCTTACTTCGTACAGCACCTAAGAACACTGAAGCTTTCTTT. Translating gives CASSLLRTAPKNTEAFF.

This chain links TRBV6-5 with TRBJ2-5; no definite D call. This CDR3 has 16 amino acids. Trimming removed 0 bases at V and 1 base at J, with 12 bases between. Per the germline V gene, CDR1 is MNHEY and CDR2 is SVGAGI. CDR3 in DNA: TGTGCCAGCAGTTACTCTCTGCCTAGTAGCCAAGAGACCCAGTACTTC. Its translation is CASSYSLPSSQETQYF.

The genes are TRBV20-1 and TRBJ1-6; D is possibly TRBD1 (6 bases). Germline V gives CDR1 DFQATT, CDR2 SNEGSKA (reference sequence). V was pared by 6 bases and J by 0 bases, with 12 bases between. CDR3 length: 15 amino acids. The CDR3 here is CSARTDDSYNSPLHF. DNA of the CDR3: TGCAGTGCACGGACAGATGACTCCTATAATTCACCCCTCCACTTT.

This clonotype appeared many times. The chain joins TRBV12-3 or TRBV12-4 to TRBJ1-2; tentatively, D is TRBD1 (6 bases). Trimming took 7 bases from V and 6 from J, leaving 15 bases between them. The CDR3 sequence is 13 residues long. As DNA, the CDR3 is TGTGCCAGCACCAGGGGATCTCGGAATGGCTACACCTTC. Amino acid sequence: CASTRGSRNGYTF.

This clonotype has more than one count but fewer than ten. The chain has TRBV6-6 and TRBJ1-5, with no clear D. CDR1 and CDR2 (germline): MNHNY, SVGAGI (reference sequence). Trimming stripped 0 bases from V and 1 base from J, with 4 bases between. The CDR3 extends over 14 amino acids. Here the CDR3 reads CASSYSGSNQPQHF. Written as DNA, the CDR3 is TGTGCCAGCAGTTACTCTGGGAGCAATCAGCCCCAGCATTTT.

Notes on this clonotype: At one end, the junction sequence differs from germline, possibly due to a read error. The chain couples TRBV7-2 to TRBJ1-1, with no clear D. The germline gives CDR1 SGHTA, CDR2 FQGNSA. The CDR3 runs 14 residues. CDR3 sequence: CASRFRQINTKAFF. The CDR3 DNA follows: TGTGCCAGCCGATTTAGGCAGATAAACACTAAAGCTTTCTTT. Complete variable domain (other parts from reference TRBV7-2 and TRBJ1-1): GAGVSQSPSNKVTEKGKDVELRCDPISGHTALYWYRQSLGQGLEFLIYFQGNSAPDKSGLPSDRFSAERTGGSVSTLTIQRTQQEDSAVYLCASRFRQINTKAFFGQGTRLTVV.

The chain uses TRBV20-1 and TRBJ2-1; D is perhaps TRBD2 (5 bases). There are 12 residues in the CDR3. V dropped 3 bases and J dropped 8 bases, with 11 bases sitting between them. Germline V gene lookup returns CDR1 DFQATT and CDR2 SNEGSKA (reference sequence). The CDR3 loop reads CSASPSIDEQFF. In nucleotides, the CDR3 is TGCAGTGCTAGCCCTAGCATTGATGAGCAGTTCTTC.

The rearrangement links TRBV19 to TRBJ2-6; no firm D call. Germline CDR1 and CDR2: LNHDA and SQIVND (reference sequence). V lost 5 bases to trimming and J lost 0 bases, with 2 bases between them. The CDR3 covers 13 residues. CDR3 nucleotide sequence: TGTGCCAGTAGTTTCTCTGGGGCCAACGTCCTGACTTTC. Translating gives CASSFSGANVLTF. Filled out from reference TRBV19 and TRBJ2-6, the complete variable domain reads DGGITQSPKYLFRKEGQNVTLSCEQNLNHDAMYWYRQDPGQGLRLIYYSQIVNDFQKGDIAEGYSVSREKKESFPLTVTSAQKNPTAFYLCASSFSGANVLTFGAGSRLTVL.

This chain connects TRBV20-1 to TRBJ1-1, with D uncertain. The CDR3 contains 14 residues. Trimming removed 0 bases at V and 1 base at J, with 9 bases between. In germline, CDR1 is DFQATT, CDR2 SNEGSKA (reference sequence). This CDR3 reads CSARDFGSNTEAFF. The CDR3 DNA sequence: TGCAGTGCTAGAGATTTCGGTTCGAACACTGAAGCTTTCTTT.

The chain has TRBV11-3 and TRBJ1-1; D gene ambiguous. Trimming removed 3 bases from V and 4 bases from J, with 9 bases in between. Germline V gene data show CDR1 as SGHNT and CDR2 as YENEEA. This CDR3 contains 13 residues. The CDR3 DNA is TGTGCCAGCAGCTTTGAGGTGGCCACTGAAGCTTTCTTT. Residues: CASSFEVATEAFF.

CDR3 DNA: TGTGCCAGCAGTTACCCCTTAGGGCAGTTCTTC. As protein: CASSYPLGQFF. This sequence joins TRBV28 and TRBJ2-1; no reliable D call. V lost 4 bases to trimming and J lost 12 bases, with 10 bases between them. The CDR3 totals 11 residues. In germline, CDR1 is MDHEN, CDR2 SYDVKM.

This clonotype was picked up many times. The CDR3 nucleotides are TGTGCCAGCAGCCCGAAAACAGGGGGCGCCGTCTATGGCTACACCTTC. Translation gives CASSPKTGGAVYGYTF. This chain links TRBV7-2 with TRBJ1-2, with 9 bases identical to TRBD1. Germline CDR1 reads SGHTA; CDR2 reads FQGNSA. This CDR3 is 16 amino acids long. After removal of 5 bases from V and 4 bases from J, the junction contained 11 bases not matched to a gene.

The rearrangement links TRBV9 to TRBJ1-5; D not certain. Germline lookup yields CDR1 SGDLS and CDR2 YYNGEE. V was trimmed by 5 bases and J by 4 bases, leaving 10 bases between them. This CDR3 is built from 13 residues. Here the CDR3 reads CASSQTENQPQHF. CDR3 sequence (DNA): TGTGCCAGCAGTCAGACGGAGAATCAGCCCCAGCATTTT.

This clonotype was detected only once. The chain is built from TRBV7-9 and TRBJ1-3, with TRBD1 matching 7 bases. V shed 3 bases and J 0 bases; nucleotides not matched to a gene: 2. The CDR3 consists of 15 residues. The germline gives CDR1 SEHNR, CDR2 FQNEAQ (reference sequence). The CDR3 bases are TGTGCCAGCAGCTTGAGGGGGCCCTCTGGAAACACCATATATTTT. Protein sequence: CASSLRGPSGNTIYF. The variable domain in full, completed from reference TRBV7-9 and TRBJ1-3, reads DTGVSQNPRHKITKRGQNVTFRCDPISEHNRLYWYRQTLGQGPEFLTYFQNEAQLEKSRLLSDRFSAERPKGSFSTLEIQRTEQGDSAMYLCASSLRGPSGNTIYFGEGSWLTVV.

CDR3 DNA: TGTGCCAGCGGGGGAAGCTATGGCTACACCTTC. As protein: CASGGSYGYTF. The chain recombines TRBV2 with TRBJ1-2, with a possible D match to TRBD1 (5 bases). The V gene lost 8 bases and the J gene lost 4 bases, with 8 bases spanning the gap. CDR1 is SNHLY and CDR2 is FYNNEI in the germline V gene. The length of the CDR3 is 11 residues.

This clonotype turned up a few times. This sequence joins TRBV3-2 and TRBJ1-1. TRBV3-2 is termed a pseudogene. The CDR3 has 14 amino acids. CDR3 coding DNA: TGTGCCAGCAGCCAAGGATATCTCAACACTGAAGCTTTCTTT. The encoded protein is CASSQGYLNTEAFF.

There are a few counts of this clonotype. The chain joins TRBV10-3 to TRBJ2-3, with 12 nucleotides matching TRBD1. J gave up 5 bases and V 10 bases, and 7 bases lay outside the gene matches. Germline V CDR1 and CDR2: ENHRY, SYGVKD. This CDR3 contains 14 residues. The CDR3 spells CATTGTGGIDTQYF. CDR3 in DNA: TGTGCCACCACCGGGACAGGGGGCATAGATACGCAGTATTTT.